This T cell receptor beta chain was retrieved from a study of fetal regulatory T cell absence and autoimmunity. The CDR3 totals 15 residues. CDR1 and CDR2 (germline): MNHNS, SASEGT. J was trimmed by 4 bases and V by 6 bases; bases with no gene match: 9. TCRdb keeps only in-frame clones here, not all; method: immunoSEQ multiplex PCR. The profile shows around 100,000 clones, about two thirds of them singletons. The rearrangement uses TRBV6-1 and TRBJ2-7; 10 bases agree with TRBD2. The receptor was isolated from a male donor with IPEX syndrome. The sequenced sample consisted of pancreas tissue. The CDR3 nucleotides are TGTGCCAGCAGGCACCATGGGACTAGCGATTACGAGCAGTACTTC. It specifies CASRHHGTSDYEQYF.